This T cell receptor beta chain was captured in a study of OX40 agonist ivuxolimab in advanced cancers. General study findings and limits: At doses 0.1 to 3.0 mg/kg, CD4+ and CD8+ clones expanded. More expanded clones were found, on average, in CD8+ than in CD4+ T cells.

This clone occurred once. No antigen is known for it. Here immunoSEQ multiplex PCR was the method, and the copy in TCRdb shows in-frame clones only, minus some. The sample has approximately 90,000 clones, around 90% seen once. The V gene's germline CDR1 is KGHSH and CDR2 LQKENI. V lost 0 bases, J lost 5 bases, and 16 bases lay in between. This CDR3 has 16 amino acids. This rearrangement joins TRBV18 to TRBJ2-5; D unclear. The receptor comes from an adult with an advanced solid tumor such as melanoma, head and neck, liver or kidney cancer. The input for sequencing was CD4+ or CD8+ T cells sorted from blood, taken in a trial of the OX40 agonist ivuxolimab. CDR3 region: CASSPPVGEQGETQYF. CDR3 nucleotide sequence: TGTGCCAGCTCACCACCGGTCGGAGAACAAGGGGAGACCCAGTACTTC.